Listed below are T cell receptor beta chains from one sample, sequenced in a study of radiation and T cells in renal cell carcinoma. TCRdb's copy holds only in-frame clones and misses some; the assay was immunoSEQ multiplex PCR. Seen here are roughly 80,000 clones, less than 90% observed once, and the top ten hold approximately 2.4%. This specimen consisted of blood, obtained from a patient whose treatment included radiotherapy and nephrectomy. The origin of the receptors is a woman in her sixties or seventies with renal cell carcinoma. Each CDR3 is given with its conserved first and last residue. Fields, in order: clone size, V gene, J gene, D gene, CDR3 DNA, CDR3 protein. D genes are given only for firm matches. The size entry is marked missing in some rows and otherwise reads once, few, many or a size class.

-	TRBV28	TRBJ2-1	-	TGTGCCAGCAGTCCTACTATTGAGCAGTTCTTC	CASSPTIEQFF
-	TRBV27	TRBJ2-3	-	TGTGCCAGCACCATACTAGGGAGCACAGATACGCAGTATTTT	CASTILGSTDTQYF
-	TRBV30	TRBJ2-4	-	TGTGCCTGGAGTGTACGAGGGGCCAAAAACATTCAGTACTTC	CAWSVRGAKNIQYF
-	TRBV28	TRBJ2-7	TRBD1	TGTGCCAGCAGCAGAACCCGGGACAGAAAATACGAGCAGTACTTC	CASSRTRDRKYEQYF
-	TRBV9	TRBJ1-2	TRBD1	TGTGCCAGCAGCCCCTTCGGACAGGTTTATGGCTACACCTTC	CASSPFGQVYGYTF
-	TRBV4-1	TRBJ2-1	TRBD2	TGCGCCAGCAGCCAGGTAGGGACTAGCGGCTACAATGAGCAGTTCTTC	CASSQVGTSGYNEQFF
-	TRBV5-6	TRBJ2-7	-	TGTGCCAGCAGGTCCCTCCCAAGGGAAGGGAGTGGCGTCAACGAGCAGTACTTC	CASRSLPREGSGVNEQYF
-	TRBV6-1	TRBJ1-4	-	TGTGCCAGCAGTGAAGCTAGAGGGTCCCATGAAAAACTGTTTTTT	CASSEARGSHEKLFF
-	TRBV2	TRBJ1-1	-	TGTGCCAGCAGTGGAGAGGTCAGGGTTCACACTGAAGCTTTCTTT	CASSGEVRVHTEAFF
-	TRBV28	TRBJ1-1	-	TGTGCCACCCGTGAAGCTTTCTTT	CATREAFF
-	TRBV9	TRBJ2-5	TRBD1	TGTGCCAGCAGCGTGCAGGGGGCTGGGGAGACCCAGTACTTC	CASSVQGAGETQYF
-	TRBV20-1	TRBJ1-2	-	TGCAGTGTATTCTCGGTGAATGGCTACACCTTC	CSVFSVNGYTF
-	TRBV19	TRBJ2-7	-	TGTGCCAGTAGTCCTAGACGGGGAAGTCGGGAGCAGTACTTC	CASSPRRGSREQYF
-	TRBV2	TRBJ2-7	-	TGTGCCAGCAGACTCTCGGCAGGGACCTACGAGCAGTACTTC	CASRLSAGTYEQYF
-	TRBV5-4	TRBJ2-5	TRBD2	TGTGCCAGCAGCTTGCGACTAGCGGGGCGAGAGACCCAGTACTTC	CASSLRLAGRETQYF
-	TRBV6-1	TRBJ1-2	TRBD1	TGTGCCAGCAGCGCGACAGGGGAGGATGGCTATGGCTACACCTTC	CASSATGEDGYGYTF
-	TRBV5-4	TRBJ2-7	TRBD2	TGTGCCAGCAGCTTTACTAGCGGGAGACCCCACGAGCAGTACTTC	CASSFTSGRPHEQYF
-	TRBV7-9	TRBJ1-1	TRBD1	TGTGCCAGCAGCTCCGACAGGGGGCAGGATGAAGCTTTCTTT	CASSSDRGQDEAFF
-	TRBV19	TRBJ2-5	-	TGTGCCAGTAGTCCCAGGGTAGGGGAGACCCAGTACTTC	CASSPRVGETQYF
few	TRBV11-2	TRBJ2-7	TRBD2	TGTGCCAGCAGCCCTCCCTGGGGGACTAGCAGCTACGAGCAGTACTTC	CASSPPWGTSSYEQYF
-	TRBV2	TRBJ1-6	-	TGTGCCAGCAGTGGACCCCAGGAGAGTAATTCACCCCTCCACTTT	CASSGPQESNSPLHF
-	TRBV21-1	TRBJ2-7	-	TGTGCCAGCAGCAAAGTCGAGGGGTCGGGAATGAGGAACGAGCAGTACTTC	CASSKVEGSGMRNEQYF
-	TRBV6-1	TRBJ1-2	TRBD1	TGTGCCAGCAGTGAAGATGTCAGGGGGTTTGGCTACACCTTC	CASSEDVRGFGYTF
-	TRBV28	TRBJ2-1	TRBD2	TGTGCCAGCAGTTTTCGGGGGGACTGGGGTGAGCAGTTCTTC	CASSFRGDWGEQFF
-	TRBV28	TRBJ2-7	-	TGTGCCAGCAGTTACCGACAGGAGCCTTCCTACGAGCAGTACTTC	CASSYRQEPSYEQYF
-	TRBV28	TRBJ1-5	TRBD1	TGTGCCAGCAGCAGGGCTGGGACAGGGGGCAATCAGCCCCAGCATTTT	CASSRAGTGGNQPQHF
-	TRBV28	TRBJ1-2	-	TGTGCCAGCAGTTTAGGTACAGGGCAAGGGGGATACACCTTC	CASSLGTGQGGYTF
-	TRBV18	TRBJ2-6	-	TGTGCCAGCTCACCACCTGCTGGGGCCAACGTCCTGACTTTC	CASSPPAGANVLTF
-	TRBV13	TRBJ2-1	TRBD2	TGTGCCAGCAGGGGACTAGCGGGAGAACTTAGGTCCTACAATGAGCAGTTCTTC	CASRGLAGELRSYNEQFF
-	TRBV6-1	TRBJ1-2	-	TGTGCCAGCAGTTCCGACAAGGGCTATGGCTACACCTTC	CASSSDKGYGYTF
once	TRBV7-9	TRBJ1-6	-	TGTGCCAGCAGCTCATACTCCTATAATTCACCCCTCCACTTT	CASSSYSYNSPLHF
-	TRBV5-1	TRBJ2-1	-	TGCGCCAGCAGCTTGAACGCTAGAGGGTCTTACAATGAGCAGTTCTTC	CASSLNARGSYNEQFF
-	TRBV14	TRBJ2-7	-	TGTGCCAGCAGCCAAGAACTCACTAGAAACGAGCAGTACTTC	CASSQELTRNEQYF
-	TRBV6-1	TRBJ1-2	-	TGTGCCAGCAGTGACCTACAGGGCCCGTATGGCTACACCTTC	CASSDLQGPYGYTF
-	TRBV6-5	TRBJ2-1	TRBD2	TGTGCCAGCAAGGAACGGGAGGGGTCCTACAATGAGCAGTTCTTC	CASKEREGSYNEQFF
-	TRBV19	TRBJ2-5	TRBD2	TGTGCCAGTAGTATAAGACTAGCGGGAGATATAGAGACCCAGTACTTC	CASSIRLAGDIETQYF
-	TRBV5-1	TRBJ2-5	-	TGCGCCAGCAGCCCGGTCCCTGGGGAGACCCAGTACTTC	CASSPVPGETQYF
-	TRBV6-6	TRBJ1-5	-	TGTGCCAGCAGTCGCGGTGAAAGCAATCAGCCCCAGCATTTT	CASSRGESNQPQHF
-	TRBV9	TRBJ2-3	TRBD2	TGTGCCAGCAGCGTACAAGCGGGAGGGCAGCGTACGCAGTATTTT	CASSVQAGGQRTQYF
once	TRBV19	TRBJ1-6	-	TGTGCCAGTCGGTGGGGGGAAACTAATTCACCCCTCCACTTT	CASRWGETNSPLHF
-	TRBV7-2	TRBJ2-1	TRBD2	TGTGCCAGCAGCTTACTAGCGGGAGGTTACAATGAGCAGTTCTTC	CASSLLAGGYNEQFF
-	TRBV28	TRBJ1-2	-	TGTGCCAGCAGTCCCTCAGGTCCGGTTGGCTACACCTTC	CASSPSGPVGYTF
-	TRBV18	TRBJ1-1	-	TGTGCCAGCTCAGTAAATCCAACCGGACCTGACATGAACACTGAAGCTTTCTTT	CASSVNPTGPDMNTEAFF
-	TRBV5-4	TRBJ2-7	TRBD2	TGTGCCAGCAGCTCGGGGGTAGCGGGAACCTCCTACGAGCAGTACTTC	CASSSGVAGTSYEQYF
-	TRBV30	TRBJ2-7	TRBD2	TGTGCCTGGAACCCGACTAGCGGGTCATCCTACGAGCAGTACTTC	CAWNPTSGSSYEQYF
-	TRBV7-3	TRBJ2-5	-	TGTGCCAGCAGCGCCCGGGGGGAGACCCAGTACTTC	CASSARGETQYF
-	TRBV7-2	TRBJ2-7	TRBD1	TGTGCCAGCAGCTTAGGTCCGGACAGGGGGGCGTACGAGCAGTACTTC	CASSLGPDRGAYEQYF
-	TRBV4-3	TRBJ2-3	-	TGCGCCAGCAGCCATGGCGCCGATACGCAGTATTTT	CASSHGADTQYF